These 2 T cell receptor beta chains share one sample of origin, sequenced in a study of pediatric ulcerative colitis. Profiled with immunoSEQ multiplex PCR; TCRdb holds only in-frame clones, not every one. The repertoire has tens of thousands of clones, about 80% of them found once; the top ten carry roughly 5.2%. The sample consisted of blood. The receptor source for this set is a boy aged 5-17 years with moderate ulcerative colitis.

The rearrangement joins TRBV5-1 to TRBJ1-1; a weak D match, TRBD1 (5 bases). The CDR3 consists of 13 residues. Between the trimmed V and J ends, which lost 4 bases and 3 bases, there was a span of 10 bases. Germline CDR1 and CDR2: SGHRS and YFSETQ. The CDR3 loop is CASSQTGYTEAFF. The CDR3 nucleotides read TGCGCCAGCAGCCAAACAGGATACACTGAAGCTTTCTTT.

This clone showed up just a few times. V and J are TRBV28 and TRBJ2-7, with a weak D call TRBD1 (5 bases). V dropped 6 bases and J dropped 0 bases, with 9 bases sitting between them. Looked up from germline, CDR1 is MDHEN and CDR2 is SYDVKM. This CDR3 is 13 amino acids long. The CDR3 coding sequence is TGTGCCAGCAGGCGAGACAGCTCCTACGAGCAGTACTTC. Residues: CASRRDSSYEQYF.